A single sample is the source of the 12 T cell receptor beta chains below, sequenced in a study of siplizumab effects on memory and regulatory T cells. The method was immunoSEQ multiplex PCR; TCRdb's version includes in-frame clones alone and lacks a portion of them. This sample carries tens of thousands of clones, about 94% of them seen once, and the ten largest clones take around 0.3%. Sample: non-Treg CD4+ T cells sorted from blood. These receptors were collected from a human donor in good health.

This rearrangement joins TRBV5-8 to TRBJ2-7; D remains unclear. This CDR3 comprises 13 residues. Germline values: CDR1 SGHTS, CDR2 YDEGEE. V gave up 4 bases and J gave up 2 bases, with 10 bases separating them. The CDR3 loop reads CASSPVGTYEQYF. CDR3 sequence (DNA): TGTGCCAGCAGCCCTGTCGGAACCTACGAGCAGTACTTC.

This clone has a single count. V gene TRBV11-3 combines with J gene TRBJ1-2; D is unclear. This CDR3 spans 14 amino acids. The germline V and J ends were trimmed by 1 base and 3 bases, with 9 bases remaining between them. Germline V gene data show CDR1 as SGHNT and CDR2 as YENEEA. This CDR3 is CASSLGGEYYGYTF. CDR3 coding DNA: TGTGCCAGCAGCTTAGGGGGAGAATACTATGGCTACACCTTC.

The rearrangement uses TRBV19 and TRBJ2-3; 9 bases align to TRBD1. CDR1 is LNHDA, CDR2 SQIVND, per germline (reference sequence). The V gene end was trimmed by 4 bases and the J gene end by 2 bases; junction bases not matched to a gene: 7. CDR3 length: 16 amino acids. CDR3 region: CASSTTGTGHTDTQYF. CDR3 coding DNA: TGTGCCAGTAGTACGACCGGGACAGGGCACACAGATACGCAGTATTTT.

The chain links TRBV14 to TRBJ1-5, with D perhaps matching TRBD1 (6 bases). Germline assignment: CDR1 SGHDN and CDR2 FVKESK. The length of the CDR3 is 16 residues. Trimming cost V 1 base and J 4 bases, with 14 bases left between them. Here the CDR3 DNA reads TGTGCCAGCAGCCAAGCTCCCCAGGGGCAAAATCAGCCCCAGCATTTT. The encoded protein is CASSQAPQGQNQPQHF.

CDR3 DNA sequence: TGTGCCAGCAGCTTGGGGGGACAGGGGAACTACGAGCAGTACTTC. Protein product: CASSLGGQGNYEQYF. The genes are TRBV5-6 and TRBJ2-7, with 10 nucleotides matching TRBD1. Germline CDR1 is SGHDT and CDR2 is YYEEEE. The junction had 3 bases not matched to a gene; V was cut back by 0 bases and J by 3 bases. The CDR3 totals 15 residues.

The CDR3: CASSSPTVNYGYTF. Written as DNA, the CDR3 is TGTGCCAGCAGTTCGCCGACAGTCAACTATGGCTACACCTTC. V is TRBV6-5 and J is TRBJ1-2, with D perhaps matching TRBD1 (5 bases). The CDR3 length is 14 residues. Trimming shortened V by 4 bases and J by 2 bases, and 11 bases separated the two germline ends. Germline V lookup: CDR1 MNHEY, CDR2 SVGAGI.

This clone was detected once. The J gene is TRBJ1-1, the V gene TRBV7-6; D is uncertain. The germline CDR1 and CDR2 sequences are SGHVS and FNYEAQ. The CDR3 runs to 12 residues. Trimming stripped 3 bases from V and 2 bases from J, with 4 bases between. The DNA for the CDR3 is TGTGCCAGCAGCTTGGAAAACACTGAAGCTTTCTTT. Residues: CASSLENTEAFF.

The sample holds one count of this clone. The J gene is TRBJ2-7, the V gene TRBV4-1; D might be TRBD1 or TRBD2, each matching 7 bases. Trimming left V 4 bases short and J 2 bases short, with 21 bases between. CDR1 and CDR2 from the germline V gene are MGHRA and YSYEKL. The length of the CDR3 is 17 residues. CDR3 amino acids: CASSRETGGTAPYEQYF. The CDR3 DNA follows: TGCGCCAGCAGCCGAGAAACCGGGGGGACAGCCCCCTACGAGCAGTACTTC.

The gene calls are TRBV19 and TRBJ2-1; no definite D call. The V gene lost 5 bases and the J gene lost 13 bases, with 12 bases spanning the gap. Germline assignment: CDR1 LNHDA and CDR2 SQIVND (reference sequence). The CDR3 has 11 amino acids. The CDR3 reads CASSSVNQQFF. The CDR3 nucleotides are TGTGCCAGTAGTTCGGTGAACCAACAGTTCTTC.

The genes are TRBV6-1 and TRBJ2-1; 7 bases fit TRBD2. V lost 6 bases to trimming and J lost 6 bases; unmatched junction nucleotides: 8. The CDR3 totals 14 residues. Germline CDR1 reads MNHNS; CDR2 reads SASEGT. CDR3 protein: CASSAGAGVNEQFF. Here the CDR3 DNA reads TGTGCCAGCAGCGCCGGGGCGGGGGTCAATGAGCAGTTCTTC.

The chain employs TRBV6-6 and TRBJ1-1; 7 bases line up with TRBD1. V lost 7 bases to trimming and J lost 7 bases; unmatched junction nucleotides: 9. This CDR3 region has 13 residues. Germline V gene sequence: CDR1 MNHNY, CDR2 SVGAGI (reference sequence). The CDR3 loop reads CASIPRDRHEAFF. The CDR3 bases are TGTGCCAGCATCCCGAGGGACAGACATGAAGCTTTCTTT.

The V call is TRBV14, the J call TRBJ2-3; D may be TRBD2 (9 bases). The CDR3 consists of 20 residues. Between the trimmed V and J ends, which lost 6 bases and 1 base, there was a span of 29 bases. Germline values: CDR1 SGHDN, CDR2 FVKESK. In DNA form, the CDR3 reads TGTGCCAGCAGTCGAGGGACAGGAGGGAGCGGGAGGCACGGCACAGATACGCAGTATTTT. This codes for CASSRGTGGSGRHGTDTQYF.